A single sample gave rise to the 18 T cell receptor beta chains below, sequenced in a study of blood T cell repertoires in COVID-19. Measured with immunoSEQ multiplex PCR; TCRdb has only the in-frame clones, and not every one. The table includes about 74,000 clones, about 83% detected once. The sequenced material came from peripheral blood. The receptor source for this set is a man between 65 and 85 years old with acute or convalescent COVID-19.

The chain is built from TRBV30 and TRBJ1-1; D gene unclear. V gave up 3 bases and J gave up 2 bases, with 7 bases separating them. This CDR3 spans 12 amino acids. Germline V gene sequence: CDR1 GTSNPN, CDR2 SVGIG (reference sequence). CDR3 amino acids: CAWRWANTEAFF. For the CDR3, the DNA is TGTGCCTGGAGGTGGGCCAACACTGAAGCTTTCTTT. Looking up the rest from reference TRBV30 and TRBJ1-1 gives the full variable domain: SQTIHQWPATLVQPVGSPLSLECTVEGTSNPNLYWYRQAAGRGLQLLFYSVGIGQISSEVPQNLSASRPQDRQFILSSKKLLLSDSGFYLCAWRWANTEAFFGQGTRLTVV.

The chain recombines TRBV6-5 with TRBJ2-1, with D possibly matching TRBD2 (5 bases). Trimming pared 7 bases from V and 5 bases from J, leaving 15 bases between. Looked up from germline, CDR1 is MNHEY and CDR2 is SVGAGI. The CDR3 covers 14 residues. The CDR3 sequence: CASTRGWSDNEQFF. CDR3 coding DNA: TGTGCCAGCACCCGAGGGTGGAGTGACAATGAGCAGTTCTTC.

The rearrangement links TRBV7-9 to TRBJ2-3; possibly TRBD2 for D (6 bases). Per the germline V gene, CDR1 is SEHNR and CDR2 is FQNEAQ (reference sequence). The CDR3 has 16 residues. V shed 5 bases and J shed 4 bases, with 19 bases lying between them. The DNA for the CDR3 is TGTGCCAGCAGCACTTGGCGGGGCTATGGCGCAGATACGCAGTATTTT. It encodes CASSTWRGYGADTQYF.

Turning to this clone: Germline is not matched at one junction end, which may reflect a read error. This chain uses TRBV5-6 with TRBJ1-2, with 10 positions matching TRBD1. Germline V lookup: CDR1 SGHDT, CDR2 YYEEEE. The CDR3 has 15 amino acids. The CDR3 sequence: CASRLGQGTVYGYTF. The CDR3 DNA follows: TGTGCCAGCAGATTGGGACAGGGGACCGTCTATGGCTACACCTTC.

The V call is TRBV20-1, the J call TRBJ1-2; 8 positions match TRBD1. Trimming removed 5 bases from V and 6 bases from J; junction bases left unmatched: 2. Germline V gene data show CDR1 as DFQATT and CDR2 as SNEGSKA (reference sequence). The CDR3 totals 11 residues. CDR3 sequence (DNA): TGCAGTGCTGCAGGGGGCAATGGCTACACCTTC. Translated, it gives CSAAGGNGYTF.

This clone showed up just once. The rearrangement links TRBV10-3 to TRBJ1-1; a weak D match, TRBD1 (6 bases). The germline CDR1 and CDR2 sequences are ENHRY and SYGVKD. CDR3 length: 14 residues. V shed 3 bases and J shed 0 bases, with 8 bases lying between them. This chain's CDR3 is CAISEQGLNTEAFF. Here the CDR3 DNA reads TGTGCCATCAGTGAACAGGGCCTGAACACTGAAGCTTTCTTT.

The chain recombines TRBV24-1 with TRBJ2-1; tentative D call: TRBD2 (5 bases). The germline CDR1 and CDR2 sequences are KGHDR and SFDVKD. The CDR3 loop spans 14 amino acids. V was cut by 8 bases and J by 5 bases, with 15 bases left in between. CDR3 loop: CATNSAAAHNEQFF. CDR3 nucleotide sequence: TGTGCCACCAACAGCGCAGCGGCTCACAATGAGCAGTTCTTC.

The chain uses TRBV5-1 and TRBJ2-7, with TRBD2 as a possible D gene (7 bases). Germline CDR1 SGHRS, CDR2 YFSETQ. This CDR3 spans 13 amino acids. V shed 3 bases and J shed 5 bases, with 12 bases lying between them. CDR3 in amino acids: CASSWPGGHEQYF. CDR3 coding DNA: TGCGCCAGCAGCTGGCCGGGGGGCCACGAGCAGTACTTC.

V gene TRBV7-8 combines with J gene TRBJ1-1; the D gene is possibly TRBD1 (5 bases). CDR1 SGHVS and CDR2 FQNEAQ come from the germline V gene. The CDR3 has 14 amino acids. V lost 1 base and J lost 6, with 12 bases in between. The CDR3 nucleotides read TGTGCCAGCAGCTTAGGGCCAGGGTTTTCTGAAGCTTTCTTT. Encoded protein: CASSLGPGFSEAFF.

The chain is built from TRBV3-1 (or the pseudogene TRBV3-2) and TRBJ2-2, with D tentatively TRBD2 (6 bases). Germline lookup yields CDR1 LGHDT and CDR2 YNNKEL (reference sequence). This CDR3 is 14 amino acids long. V lost 4 bases, J lost 6 bases, and 12 bases lay in between. CDR3 DNA: TGTGCCAGCAGCCCGCGAGGCGGGGCCGGGGAGCTGTTTTTT. It encodes CASSPRGGAGELFF.

J is TRBJ1-4 and V is TRBV28; 9 positions agree with TRBD1. This CDR3 spans 15 amino acids. The germline V gene has CDR1 MDHEN and CDR2 SYDVKM. Trimming at V came to 3 bases and at J to 3 bases, leaving 2 bases not matched to a gene. Here the CDR3 reads CASSFRTGANEKLFF. CDR3 sequence (DNA): TGTGCCAGCAGTTTCAGGACAGGGGCTAATGAAAAACTGTTTTTT.

The chain has TRBV29-1 and TRBJ1-5; perhaps TRBD1 as D (6 bases). The V gene lost 4 bases and the J gene lost 3 bases, with 13 bases spanning the gap. CDR1 is SQVTM, CDR2 ANQGSEA, per germline. This CDR3 contains 14 residues. The CDR3 DNA sequence: TGCAGCGTTGCCCCTCAGGGGCTCAATCAGCCCCAGCATTTT. As protein: CSVAPQGLNQPQHF.

The rearrangement uses TRBV9 and TRBJ1-2; 9 nucleotides match TRBD1. V trimming: 3 bases; J trimming: 7 bases; junction bases outside the gene matches: 13. This CDR3 is 16 amino acids long. Germline CDR1 and CDR2: SGDLS and YYNGEE. In nucleotides, the CDR3 is TGTGCCAGCAGCGGAAGAAGGGACAGGGATCCCCGTGGCTACACCTTC. The encoded protein is CASSGRRDRDPRGYTF.

Regarding this clone: A junction end diverges from the germline sequence, so it may reflect a read error. This chain's CDR3 is CASSPQTGGSSGANVLTF. The CDR3 nucleotides are TGTGCCAGCAGCCCACAGACAGGGGGGAGCTCTGGAGCCAACGTCCTGACTTTC. The gene calls are TRBV4-2 and TRBJ2-6, with TRBD1 identical over 9 bases. This CDR3 region has 18 residues. CDR1 and CDR2 from the germline V gene are LGHNA and YNFKEQ.

The V and J genes are TRBV5-5 and TRBJ2-1; 13 bases are a match to TRBD2. Germline V CDR1 and CDR2: SGHKS, YYEKEE (reference sequence). The CDR3 has 18 residues. J gave up 7 bases and V 1 base, and 11 bases lay outside the gene matches. CDR3 sequence (DNA): TGTGCCAGCAGCTTGAATGCCCTACTAGCGGGAGGGCGAAATGAGCAGTTCTTC. It translates to CASSLNALLAGGRNEQFF.

CDR3 in DNA: TGTGCCAGCAGTCTAGGCAGGGCGGGGCCGTACTTC. Its protein is CASSLGRAGPYF. The gene calls are TRBV28 and TRBJ2-7; possibly TRBD2 for D (6 bases). The CDR3 has 12 amino acids. Germline loops: CDR1 MDHEN, CDR2 SYDVKM. V was trimmed by 5 bases and J by 12 bases, leaving 17 bases between them. Full variable domain (rest looked up from reference TRBV28 and TRBJ2-7): DVKVTQSSRYLVKRTGEKVFLECVQDMDHENMFWYRQDPGLGLRLIYFSYDVKMKEKGDIPEGYSVSREKKERFSLILESASTNQTSMYLCASSLGRAGPYFGPGTRLTVT.

This clone came up once. This rearrangement joins TRBV18 to TRBJ2-3; 16 bases map to TRBD2. This CDR3 has 17 residues. The V segment lost 0 bases and the J segment 4 bases; nucleotides outside the gene matches: 1. Germline CDR1 and CDR2: KGHSH and LQKENI. The CDR3 region has the DNA TGTGCCAGCTCACCACCGGGACTAGCGGGAGGGCCAGATACGCAGTATTTT. This sequence encodes CASSPPGLAGGPDTQYF.

This clone appeared once. The rearrangement links TRBV29-1 to TRBJ2-7; 7 nucleotides match TRBD2. The V gene's germline CDR1 is SQVTM and CDR2 ANQGSEA. V shed 5 bases, J shed 9 bases, and the junction held 7 bases outside the gene matches. There are 11 residues in the CDR3. The CDR3 here is CSVRTGGGQYF. CDR3 nucleotide sequence: TGCAGCGTTCGGACGGGAGGAGGGCAGTACTTC.